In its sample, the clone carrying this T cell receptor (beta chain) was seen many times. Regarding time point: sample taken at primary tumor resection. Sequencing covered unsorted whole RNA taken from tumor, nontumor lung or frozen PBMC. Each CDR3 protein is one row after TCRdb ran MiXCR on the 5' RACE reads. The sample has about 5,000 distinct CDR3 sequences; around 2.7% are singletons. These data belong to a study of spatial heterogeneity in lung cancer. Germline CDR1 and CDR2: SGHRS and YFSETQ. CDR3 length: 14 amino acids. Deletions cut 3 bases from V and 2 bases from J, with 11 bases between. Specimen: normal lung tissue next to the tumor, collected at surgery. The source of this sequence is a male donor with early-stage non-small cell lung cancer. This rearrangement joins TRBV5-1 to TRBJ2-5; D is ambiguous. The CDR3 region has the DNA TGCGCCAGCAGCTGGAACGCCGGGCAAGAGACCCAGTACTTC. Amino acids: CASSWNAGQETQYF.